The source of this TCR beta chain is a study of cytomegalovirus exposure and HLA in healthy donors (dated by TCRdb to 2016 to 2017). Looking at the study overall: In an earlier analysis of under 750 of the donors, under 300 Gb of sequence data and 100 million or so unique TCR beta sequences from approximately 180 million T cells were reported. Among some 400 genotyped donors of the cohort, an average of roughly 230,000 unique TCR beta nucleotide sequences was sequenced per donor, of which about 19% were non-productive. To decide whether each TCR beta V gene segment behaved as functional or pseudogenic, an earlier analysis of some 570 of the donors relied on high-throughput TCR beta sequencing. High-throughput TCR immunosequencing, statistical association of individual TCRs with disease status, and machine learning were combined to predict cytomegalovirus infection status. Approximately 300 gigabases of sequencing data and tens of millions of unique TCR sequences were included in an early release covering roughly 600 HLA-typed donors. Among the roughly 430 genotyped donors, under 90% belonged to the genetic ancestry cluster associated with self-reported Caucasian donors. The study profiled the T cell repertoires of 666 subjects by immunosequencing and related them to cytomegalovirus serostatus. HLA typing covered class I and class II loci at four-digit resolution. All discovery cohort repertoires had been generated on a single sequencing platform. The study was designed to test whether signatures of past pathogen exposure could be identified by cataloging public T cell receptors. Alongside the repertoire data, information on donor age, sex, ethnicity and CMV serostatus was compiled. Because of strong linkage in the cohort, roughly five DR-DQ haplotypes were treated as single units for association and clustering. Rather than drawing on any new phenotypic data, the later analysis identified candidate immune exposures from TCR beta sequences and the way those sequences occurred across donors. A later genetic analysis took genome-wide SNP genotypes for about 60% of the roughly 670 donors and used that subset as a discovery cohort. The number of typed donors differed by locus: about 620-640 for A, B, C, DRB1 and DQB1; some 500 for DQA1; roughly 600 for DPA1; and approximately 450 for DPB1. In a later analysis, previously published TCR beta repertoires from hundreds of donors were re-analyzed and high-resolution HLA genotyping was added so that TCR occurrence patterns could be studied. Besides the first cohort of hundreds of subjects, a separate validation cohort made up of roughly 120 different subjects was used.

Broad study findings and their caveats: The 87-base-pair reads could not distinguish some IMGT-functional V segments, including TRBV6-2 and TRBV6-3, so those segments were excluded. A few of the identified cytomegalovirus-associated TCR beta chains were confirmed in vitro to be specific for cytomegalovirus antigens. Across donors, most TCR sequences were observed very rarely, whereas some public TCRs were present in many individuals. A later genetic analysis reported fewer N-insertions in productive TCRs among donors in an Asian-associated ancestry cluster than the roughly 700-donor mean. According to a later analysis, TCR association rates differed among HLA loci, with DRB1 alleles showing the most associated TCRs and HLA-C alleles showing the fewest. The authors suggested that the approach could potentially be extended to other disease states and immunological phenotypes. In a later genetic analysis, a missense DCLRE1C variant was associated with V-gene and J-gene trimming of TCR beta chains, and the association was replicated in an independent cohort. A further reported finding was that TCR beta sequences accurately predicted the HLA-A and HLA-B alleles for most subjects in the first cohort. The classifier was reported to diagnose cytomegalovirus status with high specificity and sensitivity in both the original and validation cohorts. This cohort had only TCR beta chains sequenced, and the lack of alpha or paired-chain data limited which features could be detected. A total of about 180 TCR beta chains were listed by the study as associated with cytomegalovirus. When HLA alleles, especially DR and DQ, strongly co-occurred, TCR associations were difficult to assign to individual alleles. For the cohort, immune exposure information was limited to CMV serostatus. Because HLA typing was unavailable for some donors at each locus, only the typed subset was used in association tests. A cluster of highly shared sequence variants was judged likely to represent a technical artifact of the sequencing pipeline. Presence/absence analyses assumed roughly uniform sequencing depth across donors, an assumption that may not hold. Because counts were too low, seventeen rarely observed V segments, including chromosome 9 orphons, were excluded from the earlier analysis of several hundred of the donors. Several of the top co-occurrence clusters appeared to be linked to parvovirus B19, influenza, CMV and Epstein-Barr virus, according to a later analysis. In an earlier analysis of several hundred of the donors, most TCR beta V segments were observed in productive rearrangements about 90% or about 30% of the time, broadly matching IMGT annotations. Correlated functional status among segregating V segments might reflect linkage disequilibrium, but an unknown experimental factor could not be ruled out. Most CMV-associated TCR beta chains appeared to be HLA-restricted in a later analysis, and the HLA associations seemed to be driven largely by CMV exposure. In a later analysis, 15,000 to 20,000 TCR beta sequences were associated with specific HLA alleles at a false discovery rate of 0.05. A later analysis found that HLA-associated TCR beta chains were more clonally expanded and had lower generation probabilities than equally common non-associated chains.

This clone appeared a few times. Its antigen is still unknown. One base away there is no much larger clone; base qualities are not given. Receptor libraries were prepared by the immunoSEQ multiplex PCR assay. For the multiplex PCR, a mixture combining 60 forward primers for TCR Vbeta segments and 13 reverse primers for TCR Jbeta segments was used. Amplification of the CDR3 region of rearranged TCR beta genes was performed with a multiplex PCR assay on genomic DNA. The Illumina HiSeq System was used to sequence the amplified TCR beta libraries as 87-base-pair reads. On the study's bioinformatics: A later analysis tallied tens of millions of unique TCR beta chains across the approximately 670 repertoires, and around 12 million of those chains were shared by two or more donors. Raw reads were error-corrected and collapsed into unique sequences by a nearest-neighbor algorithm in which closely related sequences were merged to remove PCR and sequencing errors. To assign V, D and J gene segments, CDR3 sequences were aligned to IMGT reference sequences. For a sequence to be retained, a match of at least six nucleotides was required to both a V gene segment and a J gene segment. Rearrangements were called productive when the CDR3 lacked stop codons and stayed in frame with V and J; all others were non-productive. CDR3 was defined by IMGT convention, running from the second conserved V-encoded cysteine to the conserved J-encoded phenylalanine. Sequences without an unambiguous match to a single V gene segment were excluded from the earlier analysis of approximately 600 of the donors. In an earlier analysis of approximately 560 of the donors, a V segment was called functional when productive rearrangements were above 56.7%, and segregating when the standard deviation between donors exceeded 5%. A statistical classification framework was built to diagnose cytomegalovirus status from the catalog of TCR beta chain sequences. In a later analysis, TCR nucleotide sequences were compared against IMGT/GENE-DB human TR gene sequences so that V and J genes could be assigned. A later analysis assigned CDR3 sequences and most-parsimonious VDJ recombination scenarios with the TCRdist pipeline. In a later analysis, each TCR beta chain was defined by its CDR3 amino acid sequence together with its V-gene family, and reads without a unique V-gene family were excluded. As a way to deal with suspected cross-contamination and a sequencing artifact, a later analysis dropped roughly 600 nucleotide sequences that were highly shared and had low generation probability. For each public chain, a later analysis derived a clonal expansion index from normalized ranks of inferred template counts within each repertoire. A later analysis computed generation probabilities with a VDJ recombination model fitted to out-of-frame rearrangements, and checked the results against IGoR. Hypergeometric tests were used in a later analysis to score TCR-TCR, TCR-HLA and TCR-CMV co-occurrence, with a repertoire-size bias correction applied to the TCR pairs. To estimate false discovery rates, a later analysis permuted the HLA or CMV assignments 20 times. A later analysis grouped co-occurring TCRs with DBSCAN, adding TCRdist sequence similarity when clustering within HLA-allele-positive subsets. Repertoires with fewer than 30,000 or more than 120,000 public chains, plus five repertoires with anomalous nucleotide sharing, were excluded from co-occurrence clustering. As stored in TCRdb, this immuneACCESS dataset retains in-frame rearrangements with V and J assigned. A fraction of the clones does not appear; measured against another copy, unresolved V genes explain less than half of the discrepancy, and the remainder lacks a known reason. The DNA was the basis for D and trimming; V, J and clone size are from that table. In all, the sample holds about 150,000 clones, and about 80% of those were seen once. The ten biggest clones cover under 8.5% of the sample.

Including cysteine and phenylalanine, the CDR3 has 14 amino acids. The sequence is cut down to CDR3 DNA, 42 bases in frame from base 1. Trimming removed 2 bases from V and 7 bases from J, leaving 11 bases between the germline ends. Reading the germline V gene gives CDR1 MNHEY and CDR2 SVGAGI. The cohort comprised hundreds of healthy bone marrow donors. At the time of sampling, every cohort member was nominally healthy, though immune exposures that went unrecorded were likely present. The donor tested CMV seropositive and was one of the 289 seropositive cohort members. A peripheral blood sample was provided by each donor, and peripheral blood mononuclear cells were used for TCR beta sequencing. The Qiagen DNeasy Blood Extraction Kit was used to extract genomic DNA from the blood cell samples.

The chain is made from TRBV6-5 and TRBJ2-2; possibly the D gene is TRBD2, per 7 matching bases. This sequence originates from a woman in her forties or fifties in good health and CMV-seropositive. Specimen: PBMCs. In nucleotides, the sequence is TGTGCCAGCAGTTACGTGGGGGGGCGCGGGGAGCTGTTTTTT. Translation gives CASSYVGGRGELFF.